Below, one T cell receptor (beta chain) is given with its context. This clonotype was counted many times. Its cognate antigen has yet to be identified. No quality values exist for individual bases; no much larger clone is one base distant. A patient counted as having stable Graves' hyperthyroidism if no progression to ophthalmopathy occurred over 18 months of follow-up. Hyperthyroidism patients were aged 18 to 65 years and newly diagnosed, with disease duration of less than 2 months. The study excluded patients with uncontrolled infections, other autoimmune diseases, pregnancy or lactation. Clinical symptoms, serum thyroxine and TRAb, thyroid ultrasound, and orbital computed tomography formed the basis for the diagnoses. Ficoll-Paque density gradient centrifugation was used to isolate PBMCs from 9.5 to 10 ml of fresh peripheral blood. Total RNA was extracted using Trizol reagent, and RNA quality was assessed on an Agilent 2100 Bioanalyzer.

From its cysteine to its phenylalanine, the CDR3 spans 13 amino acids. Just CDR3 DNA is preserved here, 39 bases in frame from base 1. The germline V gene yields SQVTM for CDR1 and ANQGSEA for CDR2. Trimming at the junction amounts to 5 bases on V and 0 bases on J, and the germline ends lie 10 bases apart. This entry comes from a study of T cells in Graves' hyperthyroidism and ophthalmopathy (dated by TCRdb to about 2019). In the study overall: Peripheral blood samples were taken at the time of initial diagnosis, prior to any treatment. To identify distinguishing TCR V-J signatures, a discovery cohort of about a hundred patients was used, comprising fewer than 45 with Graves' ophthalmopathy and around 60 with stable Graves' hyperthyroidism. Whether ophthalmopathy could be predicted prospectively was tested in an independent validation cohort made up of under 20 hyperthyroidism patients plus 17 patients who later progressed to ophthalmopathy. For training and testing, the approximately 97 patients in the discovery cohort were randomly divided in a 7:3 ratio. In more than 5 Graves' hyperthyroidism patients, the study also compared T-cell repertoires from thyroid tissue with T-cell repertoires from blood. After blood sampling, hyperthyroidism patients were treated with methimazole at a starting dose of 30 mg daily, and ophthalmopathy patients were treated with high-dose intravenous methylprednisolone. The paper reports TCR Vbeta CDR3 sequencing of approximately 140 peripheral blood samples: 43 ophthalmopathy, roughly 74 hyperthyroidism and around 17 progressor patients. Overall study results and their limits: Sample size was not statistically predetermined, and blinding of investigators to group allocation was not performed. During validation, the model predicted progression to ophthalmopathy a median of roughly 7.1 months ahead of onset, with more than 60% sensitivity and roughly 75% specificity. Most expanded thyroid clonotypes (frequency above 0.001) were also detected in blood, suggesting blood repertoires may reflect thyroid immune responses. A model built on a 13 V-J signature distinguished ophthalmopathy from stable hyperthyroidism, reaching about 89% sensitivity and around 82% specificity in cross-validation and 80%/75% in testing.

The TCR beta CDR3 regions were amplified from the RNA transcripts. The TCR CDR3 was subjected to a first round of RT-PCR using the HTBI primer set and the Qiagen OneStep RT-PCR kit. The libraries were constructed in a second round of multiplex PCR and then size-selected and purified. The libraries were sequenced on an Illumina HiSeq2000 using paired-end 100 bp reads. Regarding the original processing steps: SOAPnuke was used to process the raw data, removing reads that contained adapters or uncalled bases, had a mean Phred below 15, or lacked an exact match to the constant primer or identifier. COPE v1.2.5 was used to merge high-quality paired reads, and clonotypes were defined as unique nucleotide sequences. MiTCR v1.1 was used to align the clonotypes against IMGT TRBV, TRBD and TRBJ reference segments. The analysis was restricted to V-J combinations with a frequency above 0.0001, which together covered 99.2% of the repertoires. The TCS score was defined as F50 (clonal expansion) divided by E x V (chaos), with BLOSUM62-based TCRdist calculated between CDR3 peptides within each V-J. Welch's t-statistics and random forest reduced 500 to 550 V-J features to 13, which were used in a naive Bayes classifier (R e1071). The Morisita-Horn index was used to measure how similar the thyroid and blood repertoires were. TCRdb cleaned the public reads at Q25 with fastp, built clones with MiXCR and kept in-frame beta chains. When rows share a CDR3 protein, they turn into one entry using the most common DNA and genes. The authors' filters were not applied to this entry. The sample records roughly 840,000 distinct CDR3 sequences, more than 30% of which are singletons. The ten biggest clones cover more than 7% of the sample.

This TCR was recovered from a man younger than 35 with Graves' hyperthyroidism. The specimen sequenced was blood. Recombination connected TRBV29-1 to TRBJ1-1, with no D gene named confidently. The nucleotides read TGCAGCGTTAGCGGGGTGATGAACACTGAAGCTTTCTTT. Its coded protein is CSVSGVMNTEAFF. Beyond the CDR3, the reference TRBV29-1 and TRBJ1-1 genes provide the residues; the full variable domain reads: SAVISQKPSRDICQRGTSLTIQCQVDSQVTMMFWYRQQPGQSLTLIATANQGSEATYESGFVIDKFPISRPNLTFSTLTVSNMSPEDSSIYLCSVSGVMNTEAFFGQGTRLTVV.